This T cell receptor beta chain was retrieved from a study of human T cells and chemical hapten exposure. About the study: Per-sample TCR yield variation was attributed mainly to small pooled library volume differences.

Unique molecular identifiers were affixed to discrete cDNA molecules within the library. In TCRdb, the RACE reads were re-called with MiXCR into one record per CDR3 protein. Found here are some 93,000 distinct CDR3 sequences, 8.5% to 9% of them singletons; the top ten hold about 3%. Noted time point: healthy volunteer bleed at 2 weeks. It was from unfractionated whole blood that total RNA was extracted. This clonotype has just a few counts. V dropped 5 bases and J dropped 12 bases, with 11 bases sitting between them. Per germline, CDR1 GTSNPN and CDR2 SVGIG (reference sequence). The CDR3 extends over 9 amino acids.

Material for sequencing was whole blood. The sequence derives from a female donor in good health. Some clones in this sample may be carry-over from other donors' samples. This chain connects TRBV30 to TRBJ2-7; D gene ambiguous. The CDR3 loop is CAWGQSRYF. The CDR3 coding sequence is TGTGCCTGGGGCCAGAGTAGGTACTTC. The variable domain in full, completed from reference TRBV30 and TRBJ2-7, reads SQTIHQWPATLVQPVGSPLSLECTVEGTSNPNLYWYRQAAGRGLQLLFYSVGIGQISSEVPQNLSASRPQDRQFILSSKKLLLSDSGFYLCAWGQSRYFGPGTRLTVT.